Listed below are T cell receptor beta chains from one sample, sequenced in a study of cytotoxic CD8 clonotypes in ibrutinib-treated CLL. Assay: immunoSEQ multiplex PCR; the TCRdb copy retains only in-frame clones and omits some. Found here are roughly 170,000 clones, 70% to 85% of them singletons; the top ten hold less than 6%. This specimen consisted of PBMCs, obtained after 24 months of ibrutinib treatment. These TCRs come from a human donor with chronic lymphocytic leukemia. CDR3s include the opening cysteine and the closing phenylalanine or tryptophan. The D gene is left open where the match is weak. Not every row has a clone size; where given, it reads once, few, many or a size class.

TRBV7-2	TRBJ1-2	.	.	CASSLWDHYGYTF	TGTGCCAGCAGCTTATGGGATCACTATGGCTACACCTTC
TRBV25-1	TRBJ1-1	once	TRBD1	CASSPGNRGKAEAFF	TGTGCCAGCAGTCCCGGTAACAGGGGGAAGGCTGAAGCTTTCTTT
TRBV5-1	TRBJ2-7	.	.	CASTRDTYYEQYF	TGCGCCAGCACCCGGGACACTTACTACGAGCAGTACTTC
TRBV4-1	TRBJ1-5	once	.	CASSQGVNWDQPQHF	TGCGCCAGCAGCCAAGGGGTGAATTGGGATCAGCCCCAGCATTTT
TRBV5-1	TRBJ1-1	.	TRBD1	CASSLAAGQSNTEAFF	TGCGCCAGCAGCTTGGCCGCGGGACAGTCGAACACTGAAGCTTTCTTT
TRBV7-9	TRBJ2-3	.	.	CASSPPGVNRDTQYF	TGTGCCAGCAGCCCCCCGGGGGTGAATAGAGATACGCAGTATTTT
TRBV6-1	TRBJ1-5	.	.	CASSGQVDRPQHF	TGTGCCAGCAGTGGACAGGTCGATCGACCCCAGCATTTT
TRBV7-2	TRBJ2-1	once	TRBD2	CASSLSGTSYNEQFF	TGTGCCAGCAGCTTAAGCGGGACCTCCTACAATGAGCAGTTCTTC
TRBV18	TRBJ1-6	.	.	CASSPPVANSPLHF	TGTGCCAGCTCACCACCGGTAGCTAATTCACCCCTCCACTTT
TRBV9	TRBJ2-1	.	.	CATGPGSYNEQFF	TGTGCCACCGGACCTGGGTCCTACAATGAGCAGTTCTTC
TRBV9	TRBJ1-2	.	.	CASSVQGGSYGYTF	TGTGCCAGCAGCGTCCAGGGAGGCAGCTATGGCTACACCTTC
TRBV4-2	TRBJ1-4	.	TRBD1	CASEPGQGPGPRGGEKLFF	TGTGCCAGCGAACCAGGACAGGGACCGGGACCTAGAGGAGGTGAAAAACTGTTTTTT
TRBV6-4	TRBJ1-4	.	TRBD1	CASRATGGDEKLFF	TGTGCCAGCAGAGCGACAGGGGGGGATGAAAAACTGTTTTTT
TRBV30	TRBJ1-5	.	.	CAWSVPMGVFNQPQHF	TGTGCCTGGAGTGTACCGATGGGGGTATTCAATCAGCCCCAGCATTTT
TRBV7-2	TRBJ2-3	once	TRBD2	CASSPGGGGTSGTDTQYF	TGTGCCAGCAGCCCTGGAGGTGGCGGGACTAGCGGCACAGATACGCAGTATTTT
TRBV4-1	TRBJ1-2	.	.	CASSQGRGRGEIGYTF	TGCGCCAGCAGCCAAGGACGGGGCCGGGGCGAAATAGGCTACACCTTC
TRBV7-3	TRBJ1-1	.	.	CASSRRVNTEAFF	TGTGCCAGCAGCCGAAGGGTGAACACTGAAGCTTTCTTT
TRBV5-6	TRBJ1-5	.	TRBD1	CASSWYDRVNQPQHF	TGTGCCAGCAGCTGGTATGACAGGGTCAATCAGCCCCAGCATTTT
TRBV19	TRBJ1-6	once	TRBD1	CASSRLDRGPNNSPLHF	TGTGCCAGTAGTCGCCTGGACAGGGGGCCAAATAATTCACCCCTCCACTTT
TRBV7-8	TRBJ1-5	.	.	CASSFIGRRSNQPQHF	TGTGCCAGCAGCTTTATCGGACGGAGGAGCAATCAGCCCCAGCATTTT
TRBV5-6	TRBJ2-7	.	TRBD1	CASNEWTGASSYEQYF	TGTGCCAGCAATGAATGGACAGGGGCTTCCTCCTACGAGCAGTACTTC
TRBV5-6	TRBJ2-7	.	.	CASSTGYGQPSYEQYF	TGTGCCAGCAGTACTGGGTATGGACAGCCCTCCTACGAGCAGTACTTC
TRBV29-1	TRBJ2-4	.	.	CSVERARQEPNIQYF	TGCAGCGTTGAAAGGGCAAGACAGGAGCCCAACATTCAGTACTTC
TRBV6-6	TRBJ1-5	.	TRBD1	CASSVPRTGSNQPQHF	TGTGCCAGCAGTGTACCTAGGACAGGTAGCAATCAGCCCCAGCATTTT
TRBV6-1	TRBJ1-3	.	.	CASTLVSGNTIYF	TGTGCCAGCACCCTGGTCTCTGGAAACACCATATATTTT
TRBV19	TRBJ2-7	.	TRBD1	CASSPTGSTYEQYF	TGTGCCAGTAGTCCGACAGGGTCGACCTACGAGCAGTACTTC
TRBV2	TRBJ2-1	.	TRBD2	CASSLETSGALGNEQFF	TGTGCCAGCAGTTTGGAGACTAGCGGAGCTCTGGGGAATGAGCAGTTCTTC
TRBV11-2	TRBJ2-1	.	.	CASSPQWRRPFF	TGTGCCAGCAGCCCCCAGTGGCGCCGACCGTTCTTC
TRBV7-3	TRBJ2-1	once	.	CASSLTTYRRGSSYNEQFF	TGTGCCAGCAGCTTAACGACCTATAGGCGGGGTAGCTCCTACAATGAGCAGTTCTTC
TRBV7-8	TRBJ1-1	.	.	CASSGRTTLKAFF	TGTGCCAGCAGCGGGCGGACAACACTGAAAGCTTTCTTT
TRBV30	TRBJ2-7	.	.	CAWSVLKEEQYF	TGTGCCTGGAGCGTTCTCAAGGAAGAGCAGTACTTC
TRBV6-5	TRBJ1-5	.	TRBD1	CASSTHRGGNQPQHF	TGTGCCAGCAGTACTCACAGGGGAGGGAATCAGCCCCAGCATTTT
TRBV15	TRBJ1-1	.	TRBD1	CATSIDRGLTEAFF	TGTGCCACCAGCATTGACAGGGGGCTCACTGAAGCTTTCTTT
TRBV6-5	TRBJ1-1	.	.	CASSYTGSTEAFF	TGTGCCAGCAGTTACACAGGTAGCACTGAAGCTTTCTTT
TRBV5-1	TRBJ1-1	.	TRBD1	CASSLGAGQGAQSEAFF	TGCGCCAGCAGCTTGGGAGCGGGACAGGGGGCTCAATCTGAAGCTTTCTTT
TRBV6-5	TRBJ1-2	.	.	CASRDQGIGALTF	TGTGCCAGCAGGGACCAGGGGATTGGGGCTTTGACCTTC
TRBV11-2	TRBJ2-1	.	TRBD2	CASSKRTSGITYNEQFF	TGTGCCAGCAGCAAGCGGACTAGCGGGATCACCTACAATGAGCAGTTCTTC
TRBV30	TRBJ2-6	.	.	CAWRGPRGSLSGANVLTF	TGTGCCTGGAGGGGGCCTAGAGGGTCCCTCTCTGGGGCCAACGTCCTGACTTTC
TRBV7-2	TRBJ2-1	.	.	CASSFQAPSYNEQFF	TGTGCCAGCAGCTTCCAAGCACCCTCCTACAATGAGCAGTTCTTC
TRBV10-1	TRBJ1-1	.	.	CASSEERGEAFF	TGCGCCAGCAGTGAGGAAAGAGGCGAAGCTTTCTTT
TRBV18	TRBJ1-1	.	.	CASSPPEGSNTEAFF	TGTGCCAGCTCACCACCGGAGGGGTCGAACACTGAAGCTTTCTTT
TRBV7-9	TRBJ1-2	once	.	CASSLSMPGPGYGYTF	TGTGCCAGCAGCTTAAGTATGCCAGGGCCGGGCTATGGCTACACCTTC
TRBV19	TRBJ1-5	.	TRBD1	CASSSRDREGQPQHF	TGTGCCAGTAGTAGCCGGGACAGGGAAGGACAGCCCCAGCATTTT
TRBV29-1	TRBJ2-4	.	TRBD2	CSVGGLAGGIAKNIQYF	TGCAGCGTCGGGGGACTAGCGGGAGGCATAGCCAAAAACATTCAGTACTTC